Shown below are 21 T cell receptor beta chains from a single sample sequenced in a study of blood T cell repertoires in COVID-19. Method: immunoSEQ multiplex PCR; TCRdb's copy keeps in-frame clones and lacks some. The table includes roughly 80,000 clones, approximately 83% detected once. Sequenced: peripheral blood. The receptors were sampled from a human donor in a cohort sampled during active COVID-19.

The chain combines TRBV15 with TRBJ2-7; 7 nucleotides line up with TRBD1. This CDR3 is 14 amino acids long. The trim removed 2 bases at V and 3 bases at J, leaving 4 bases unmatched. Germline V gene data show CDR1 as LNHNV and CDR2 as YYDKDF (reference sequence). The CDR3 bases are TGTGCCACCAGCAGATCGACAGGGAACTACGAGCAGTACTTC. Protein sequence: CATSRSTGNYEQYF.

The chain links TRBV7-3 to TRBJ2-1, with D maybe TRBD2 (6 bases). Looked up from germline, CDR1 is SGHTA and CDR2 is FQGTGA. The CDR3 totals 16 residues. V was shortened by 5 bases and J by 0 bases, with 14 bases between the two germline ends. CDR3: CASSPGGARSYNEQFF. The CDR3 region has the DNA TGTGCCAGCAGCCCTGGCGGGGCCCGCTCCTACAATGAGCAGTTCTTC. The full variable domain, in which reference TRBV7-3 and TRBJ2-1 provide the parts outside the CDR3, is GAGVSQTPSNKVTEKGKYVELRCDPISGHTALYWYRQSLGQGPEFLIYFQGTGAADDSGLPNDRFFAVRPEGSVSTLKIQRTERGDSAVYLCASSPGGARSYNEQFFGPGTRLTVL.

This chain connects TRBV9 to TRBJ1-1; D might be TRBD1 (6 bases). Trimming removed 3 bases from V and 1 base from J, with 13 bases in between. Germline CDR1 reads SGDLS; CDR2 reads YYNGEE. The CDR3 has 15 amino acids. The CDR3 DNA follows: TGTGCCAGCAGCGGTGAGGGGGGGAGGAACACTGAAGCTTTCTTT. Translating it yields CASSGEGGRNTEAFF.

This clone was seen once. The V and J genes are TRBV18 and TRBJ2-1; 14 bases map to TRBD2. The CDR3 covers 15 residues. The V segment lost 3 bases and the J segment 7 bases; nucleotides outside the gene matches: 2. CDR1 is KGHSH and CDR2 is LQKENI in the germline V gene. The CDR3 region is CASSPGLAGVNEQFF. As DNA, the CDR3 is TGTGCCAGCTCACCGGGACTAGCGGGAGTGAATGAGCAGTTCTTC.

The chain links TRBV2 to TRBJ2-7, with 8 bases matching TRBD1. V gave up 6 bases and J gave up 2 bases; unmatched junction bases: 3. This CDR3 spans 13 amino acids. Germline V gene data show CDR1 as SNHLY and CDR2 as FYNNEI. This CDR3 is CASSRQGTYEQYF. The CDR3 bases are TGTGCCAGCAGCCGACAGGGGACCTACGAGCAGTACTTC.

The chain joins TRBV28 to TRBJ2-5; the match to TRBD1 covers 10 bases. This CDR3 spans 15 amino acids. Germline assignment: CDR1 MDHEN and CDR2 SYDVKM. Trimming removed 2 bases from V and 4 bases from J; junction bases left unmatched: 4. This CDR3 reads CASSLPGQGVETQYF. The CDR3 nucleotides read TGTGCCAGCAGTTTACCTGGACAGGGGGTAGAGACCCAGTACTTC.

The chain is built from TRBV30 and TRBJ1-5; 9 bases are a match to TRBD1. The ends lost 5 bases at V and 2 bases at J; junction bases unmatched: 4. CDR3 size: 14 residues. In germline, CDR1 is GTSNPN, CDR2 SVGIG (reference sequence). CDR3 protein: CAWGTGKGNQPQHF. The CDR3 nucleotides are TGTGCCTGGGGGACAGGGAAGGGCAATCAGCCCCAGCATTTT.

The chain recombines TRBV11-1 with TRBJ2-1; 9 bases align to TRBD2. The V segment lost 4 bases and the J segment 2 bases; nucleotides outside the gene matches: 6. The CDR3 length is 16 residues. Germline lookup yields CDR1 SGHAT and CDR2 FQDESV (reference sequence). CDR3 sequence (DNA): TGTGCCAGCAGCTACCCTAGCGGGGCTGCCTACAATGAGCAGTTCTTC. It translates to CASSYPSGAAYNEQFF.

This chain links TRBV25-1 with TRBJ2-7, with D possibly being TRBD2 (6 bases). From germline, CDR1 is MGHDK and CDR2 SYGVNS. The CDR3 spans 13 residues. Trimming removed 5 bases from V and 0 bases from J, with 8 bases in between. This chain's CDR3 is CASSRGSSYEQYF. DNA of the CDR3: TGTGCCAGCAGTCGGGGGAGCTCCTACGAGCAGTACTTC.

The CDR3 DNA is TGTGCCAGTCGGGGGGGCACCATATATTTT. It encodes CASRGGTIYF. The chain couples TRBV7-9 to TRBJ1-3, with D perhaps matching TRBD1 (5 bases). V gave up 9 bases and J gave up 9 bases, with 9 bases separating them. Germline CDR1 SEHNR, CDR2 FQNEAQ (reference sequence). The CDR3 runs 10 residues.

This chain connects TRBV9 to TRBJ1-1; 9 nucleotides agree with TRBD1. Germline assignment: CDR1 SGDLS and CDR2 YYNGEE. V gave up 0 bases and J gave up 4 bases; unmatched junction bases: 7. The CDR3 loop spans 16 amino acids. CDR3 coding DNA: TGTGCCAGCAGCGTAGAAGCGGGACAGGGTGGCACTGAAGCTTTCTTT. Protein product: CASSVEAGQGGTEAFF.

The chain is built from TRBV5-6 and TRBJ1-6; 7 positions agree with TRBD1. J was trimmed by 2 bases and V by 0 bases; bases with no gene match: 2. The CDR3 covers 16 residues. CDR1 and CDR2 (germline): SGHDT, YYEEEE. CDR3: CASSLVGTAYNSPLHF. CDR3 bases: TGTGCCAGCAGCTTGGTGGGGACAGCCTATAATTCACCCCTCCACTTT.

The rearrangement uses TRBV3-1 (or the pseudogene TRBV3-2) and TRBJ2-1, with 8 bases aligning to TRBD2. Germline V gene lookup returns CDR1 LGHDT and CDR2 YNNKEL (reference sequence). The CDR3 has 16 residues. With V trimmed by 3 bases and J by 7 bases, 11 bases remained unmatched. For the CDR3, the DNA is TGTGCCAGCAGCCAGCCTCTCGGGAGCGGGAGAAATGAGCAGTTCTTC. Protein sequence: CASSQPLGSGRNEQFF.

Only one count was recorded for this clone. The V and J genes are TRBV7-3 and TRBJ2-1; 9 bases line up with TRBD2. The germline V gene encodes CDR1 SGHTA and CDR2 FQGTGA. V gave up 5 bases and J gave up 3 bases; unmatched junction bases: 5. The CDR3 runs 15 residues. The CDR3 region is CASSPVAGDYNEQFF. For the CDR3, the DNA is TGTGCCAGCAGCCCCGTAGCGGGAGACTACAATGAGCAGTTCTTC.

V usage is TRBV6-1 and J usage is TRBJ1-4, with D tentatively TRBD1 (6 bases). V dropped 1 base and J dropped 7 bases, with 13 bases sitting between them. The CDR3 is 15 residues long. The germline V gene encodes CDR1 MNHNS and CDR2 SASEGT. As DNA, the CDR3 is TGTGCCAGCAGTGAAGATCAGGGGTCAGGTGAAAAACTGTTTTTT. Amino acids: CASSEDQGSGEKLFF.

The rearrangement joins TRBV9 to TRBJ2-2, with TRBD1 as a possible D gene (6 bases). Germline assignment: CDR1 SGDLS and CDR2 YYNGEE. The germline V and J ends were trimmed by 3 bases and 5 bases, with 20 bases remaining between them. The CDR3 runs 17 residues. As DNA, the CDR3 is TGTGCCAGCAGCGCCACCCCGGGACAAGGTGGGACCGGGGAGCTGTTTTTT. Its protein is CASSATPGQGGTGELFF.

The rearrangement joins TRBV11-2 to TRBJ2-7; 8 nucleotides match TRBD1. V was clipped by 3 bases and J by 1 base; unmatched bases: 2. The CDR3 length is 14 residues. Germline-derived CDR1 and CDR2 are SGHAT and FQNNGV. For the CDR3, the DNA is TGTGCCAGCAGCTTGTGGACAGGGTCCTACGAGCAGTACTTC. Encoded protein: CASSLWTGSYEQYF.

The chain links TRBV28 to TRBJ1-1; D might be TRBD1 (5 bases). Germline CDR1 reads MDHEN; CDR2 reads SYDVKM. V lost 8 bases and J 11 bases, leaving 21 bases between the germline ends. The CDR3 extends over 13 amino acids. CDR3 sequence: CASLKGSRRWAFF. The CDR3 region has the DNA TGTGCCAGCTTGAAGGGGTCCCGGCGGTGGGCTTTCTTT.

Remarks on this clone: This specimen includes other DNA sequences encoding the same CDR3. The chain carries TRBV29-1 and TRBJ2-7; perhaps TRBD2 as D (5 bases). The germline V and J ends were trimmed by 4 bases and 2 bases, with 6 bases remaining between them. Per germline, CDR1 SQVTM and CDR2 ANQGSEA. The length of the CDR3 is 11 residues. The CDR3 sequence is CSVGGTYEQYF. The CDR3, as DNA: TGCAGCGTTGGAGGGACCTACGAGCAGTACTTC.

This rearrangement joins TRBV3-1 (or the pseudogene TRBV3-2) to TRBJ2-7, with D unclear. Trimming took off 0 bases at V and 9 bases at J, with 15 bases between the two ends. In germline, CDR1 is LGHDT, CDR2 YNNKEL (reference sequence). This CDR3 is built from 14 residues. The CDR3 reads CASSQEEGALRQYF. The CDR3 nucleotides read TGTGCCAGCAGCCAAGAGGAAGGAGCATTAAGGCAGTACTTC.

The chain joins TRBV5-1 to TRBJ2-1, with 7 bases identical to TRBD2. The germline V gene encodes CDR1 SGHRS and CDR2 YFSETQ. J lost 4 bases, V lost 0 bases, and 4 bases had no gene match. The CDR3 has 15 amino acids. The CDR3 region is CASSLVGGRYNEQFF. CDR3 nucleotide sequence: TGCGCCAGCAGCTTGGTGGGCGGGAGATACAATGAGCAGTTCTTC.